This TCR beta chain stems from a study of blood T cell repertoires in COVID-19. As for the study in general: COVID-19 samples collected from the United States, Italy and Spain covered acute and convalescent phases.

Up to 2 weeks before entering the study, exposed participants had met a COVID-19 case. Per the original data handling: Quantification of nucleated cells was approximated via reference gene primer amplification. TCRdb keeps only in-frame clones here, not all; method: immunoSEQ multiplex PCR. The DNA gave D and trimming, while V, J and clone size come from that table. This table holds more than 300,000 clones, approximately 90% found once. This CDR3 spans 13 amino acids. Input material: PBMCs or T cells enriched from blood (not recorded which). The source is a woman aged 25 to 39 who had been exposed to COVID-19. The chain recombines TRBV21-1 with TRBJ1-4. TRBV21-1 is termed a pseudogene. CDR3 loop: CASNGRSGEKLFF. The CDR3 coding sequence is TGTGCCAGCAACGGACGGTCGGGGGAAAAACTGTTTTTT.